The sequence of this T cell receptor beta chain was determined in a study of cytomegalovirus exposure and HLA in healthy donors. Study-wide results and caveats: Being productive about 90% or about 30% of the time was typical of most TCR beta V segments in an earlier analysis.

About this clone itself: Its antigen is unidentified.

The primer mix had 60 Vbeta and 13 Jbeta primers. The method was immunoSEQ multiplex PCR; TCRdb's version includes in-frame clones alone and lacks a portion of them. The sample records roughly 75,000 clones, roughly 84% being singletons. The V gene's germline CDR1 is SNHLY and CDR2 FYNNEI. This CDR3 region has 16 residues. J gave up 9 bases and V 2 bases, and 6 bases lay outside the gene matches. Sequencing input: PBMCs. This clonotype originated in a man between 65 and 85 years old in good health and CMV-seropositive. The chain has TRBV2 and TRBJ1-6, with 11 bases matching TRBD1. CDR3 sequence: CASSERMGQGGSPLHF. CDR3 bases: TGTGCCAGCAGTGAAAGGATGGGACAGGGGGGTTCACCCCTCCACTTT. The complete variable domain, with remaining parts taken from reference TRBV2 and TRBJ1-6, reads EPEVTQTPSHQVTQMGQEVILRCVPISNHLYFYWYRQILGQKVEFLVSFYNNEISEKSEIFDDQFSVERPDGSNFTLKIRSTKLEDSAMYFCASSERMGQGGSPLHFGNGTRLTVT.